Below are 12 T cell receptor beta chains sequenced from a single sample in a study of shared clonotypes between healthy human individuals. Clones were sequenced by immunoSEQ multiplex PCR, and TCRdb holds only the in-frame ones, with some missing. The sample yields about 2 million clones, less than 95% seen once. Naive CD8 populations comprised CD45RO-negative cells positively selected for CCR7, excluding terminally differentiated effector memory CD45RA+ cells. The sample comprised naive CD8+ T cells sorted from blood. Source of these receptors: a man aged 18 to 29 in good health.

V usage is TRBV7-9 and J usage is TRBJ2-7, with TRBD1 as a possible D gene (6 bases). The CDR3 length is 14 residues. Germline lookup yields CDR1 SEHNR and CDR2 FQNEAQ (reference sequence). The germline V and J ends were trimmed by 1 base and 7 bases, with 14 bases remaining between them. CDR3 in DNA: TGTGCCAGCAGCTTAGTTATAGGGGGAGATGAGCAGTACTTC. Amino acids: CASSLVIGGDEQYF.

The chain is built from TRBV30 and TRBJ2-1; no firm D call. The length of the CDR3 is 11 residues. The germline V and J ends were trimmed by 0 bases and 9 bases, with 6 bases remaining between them. Germline lookup yields CDR1 GTSNPN and CDR2 SVGIG (reference sequence). The CDR3 coding sequence is TGTGCCTGGAGTGTACCCCGTGAGCAGTTCTTC. This gives the protein CAWSVPREQFF.

The gene calls are TRBV7-3 and TRBJ1-1; D is undetermined. In germline, CDR1 is SGHTA, CDR2 FQGTGA. This CDR3 contains 15 residues. V was pared by 2 bases and J by 1 base, with 11 bases between. The DNA for the CDR3 is TGTGCCAGCAGCTTAGTTAAGGAGAAGAACACTGAAGCTTTCTTT. Protein product: CASSLVKEKNTEAFF.

This chain joins TRBV6-5 and TRBJ1-6, with TRBD1 matching over 9 bases. Germline CDR1 is MNHEY and CDR2 is SVGAGI. V was pared by 4 bases and J by 7 bases, with 2 bases of the junction left unmatched. The CDR3 contains 14 residues. CDR3 DNA: TGTGCCAGCAGTTTTGGGACAGGGAATTCACCCCTCCACTTT. It translates to CASSFGTGNSPLHF.

This clone was picked up one time. In DNA, the CDR3 is TGTGCCAGCAGGGTTGGGACGGACGTACGAGGGCAGTACTTC. Residues: CASRVGTDVRGQYF. The V call is TRBV6-6, the J call TRBJ2-7, with D possibly being TRBD1 or TRBD2 (5 bases each). This CDR3 is built from 14 residues. CDR1 MNHNY and CDR2 SVGAGI come from the germline V gene (reference sequence). V was pared by 6 bases and J by 9 bases, with 21 bases between.

CDR3 bases: TGCGCCAGCAGCCAAGAGACAGCCTGGAGCTCCTACGAGCAGTACTTC. Encoded protein: CASSQETAWSSYEQYF. V is TRBV4-1 and J is TRBJ2-7; D perhaps matches TRBD1 (5 bases). Germline assignment: CDR1 MGHRA and CDR2 YSYEKL. The CDR3 runs 16 residues. Trimming removed 0 bases at V and 0 bases at J, with 12 bases between.

The V and J genes are TRBV18 and TRBJ1-2, with a tentative D call TRBD1 (6 bases). V was clipped by 1 base and J by 8 bases, with 11 bases between them. This CDR3 region has 13 residues. CDR1 KGHSH and CDR2 LQKENI come from the germline V gene. For the CDR3, the DNA is TGTGCCAGCTCACCACATCCAGGGGACGGCTACACCTTC. Protein product: CASSPHPGDGYTF. Together with reference TRBV18 and TRBJ1-2, the CDR3 gives the full variable domain: NAGVMQNPRHLVRRRGQEARLRCSPMKGHSHVYWYRQLPEEGLKFMVYLQKENIIDESGMPKERFSAEFPKEGPSILRIQQVVRGDSAAYFCASSPHPGDGYTFGSGTRLTVV.

With regard to this clone: Other DNA variants within this sample encode the same CDR3. This chain uses TRBV6-5 with TRBJ1-2; 7 bases fit TRBD1. Germline V CDR1 and CDR2: MNHEY, SVGAGI. This CDR3 has 13 amino acids. V dropped 4 bases and J dropped 2; count of bases not matched to a gene: 1. The CDR3 loop reads CASSLQGNYGYTF. The CDR3 DNA is TGTGCCAGCAGTTTACAGGGGAACTATGGCTACACCTTC.

A single count supports this clone. The chain recombines TRBV13 with TRBJ2-2, with D perhaps assigned TRBD1 or TRBD2 (5 bases each). V was cut by 0 bases and J by 6 bases, with 11 bases left in between. The germline V gene has CDR1 PRHDT and CDR2 FYEKMQ (reference sequence). The CDR3 extends over 15 amino acids. This CDR3 reads CASSLGLRGPGELFF. The CDR3 DNA is TGTGCCAGCAGCTTAGGCCTGAGGGGACCCGGGGAGCTGTTTTTT.

With respect to this clone: Other DNA sequences in this sample translate to the same CDR3. This rearrangement joins TRBV5-4 to TRBJ2-1, with no clear D. Trimming shortened V by 4 bases and J by 0 bases, and 11 bases separated the two germline ends. The CDR3 totals 15 residues. Germline loops: CDR1 SGHNT, CDR2 YYREEE (reference sequence). For the CDR3, the DNA is TGTGCCAGCAGCCCCTTGAGCCCCTCCTACAATGAGCAGTTCTTC. Protein product: CASSPLSPSYNEQFF.

The chain employs TRBV5-1 and TRBJ1-6; 7 nucleotides align to TRBD1. Germline values: CDR1 SGHRS, CDR2 YFSETQ. The CDR3 has 17 residues. Germline trimming cut 0 bases from V and 1 base from J; bases unmatched to any gene: 4. The CDR3 reads CASSLGEGASYNSPLHF. CDR3 DNA sequence: TGCGCCAGCAGCTTGGGAGAGGGGGCTTCCTATAATTCACCCCTCCACTTT.

The chain couples TRBV4-1 to TRBJ2-7, with 9 bases matching TRBD2. Germline V gene lookup returns CDR1 MGHRA and CDR2 YSYEKL. With V trimmed by 0 bases and J by 0 bases, 3 bases remained unmatched. The CDR3 has 16 amino acids. The CDR3 loop is CASSQDETSGSYEQYF. CDR3 in DNA: TGCGCCAGCAGCCAAGACGAGACTAGCGGCTCCTACGAGCAGTACTTC.